The 20 T cell receptor beta chains reported below all come from one sample, sequenced in a study of identical twins. TCRdb used MiXCR to reprocess the 5' RACE reads, holding one entry per CDR3 protein. The sample includes some 320,000 distinct CDR3 sequences, around 12% of them seen just once. The data also belong to a second study, concerning yellow fever vaccine responses in identical twins.

The specimen was CD8+ T cells sorted from blood. The receptors come from a young woman in good health.

This clonotype was counted a few times. The chain links TRBV11-3 to TRBJ2-5; no reliable D call. The CDR3 is made up of 13 amino acids. CDR1 SGHNT and CDR2 YENEEA come from the germline V gene. The V end lost 2 bases, the J end lost 4 bases, and 8 bases lay between the germline ends. CDR3 sequence (DNA): TGTGCCAGCAGCTTATCCGTGGGAGAGACCCAGTACTTC. Protein: CASSLSVGETQYF.

This clonotype came up a few times. V is TRBV20-1 and J is TRBJ2-2; either TRBD1 or TRBD2 may supply D (5 bases each). Germline V gene lookup returns CDR1 DFQATT and CDR2 SNEGSKA (reference sequence). Trimming left V 0 bases short and J 0 bases short, with 23 bases between. The CDR3 length is 20 residues. The CDR3 region is CSAREGVRGPEIPNTGELFF. The CDR3 bases are TGCAGTGCTAGAGAGGGGGTACGAGGTCCGGAGATCCCGAACACCGGGGAGCTGTTTTTT.

The chain employs TRBV11-2 and TRBJ2-7; 8 bases line up with TRBD2. Germline CDR1 and CDR2: SGHAT and FQNNGV. Losses at the gene ends were 0 bases for V and 0 bases for J; bases not matched to a gene: 7. The CDR3 has 17 residues. The CDR3 sequence: CASSLESGTRSSYEQYF. The CDR3 DNA reads TGTGCCAGCAGCTTAGAAAGTGGGACTAGGAGCTCCTACGAGCAGTACTTC.

This clonotype was found many times. This chain links TRBV7-8 with TRBJ2-3, with D maybe TRBD2 (6 bases). This CDR3 spans 15 amino acids. V lost 2 bases and J 6 bases, leaving 15 bases between the germline ends. The V gene's germline CDR1 is SGHVS and CDR2 FQNEAQ. This chain's CDR3 is CASSLFAGLVDTQYF. In DNA form, the CDR3 reads TGTGCCAGCAGCTTATTTGCGGGACTGGTCGATACGCAGTATTTT.

The V gene is TRBV28, the J gene TRBJ2-4; D remains unclear. The V gene lost 5 bases and the J gene lost 6 bases, with 8 bases spanning the gap. Germline CDR1 reads MDHEN; CDR2 reads SYDVKM. CDR3 length: 12 residues. This CDR3 is CASSPGPNIQYF. The CDR3 DNA follows: TGTGCCAGCAGTCCCGGACCAAACATTCAGTACTTC.

V is TRBV20-1 and J is TRBJ1-1, with 7 bases lining up with TRBD1. V shed 2 bases and J 11 bases; nucleotides not matched to a gene: 14. Germline V gene sequence: CDR1 DFQATT, CDR2 SNEGSKA (reference sequence). This CDR3 has 14 residues. As DNA, the CDR3 is TGCAGTGCTAGAACTATTGACAGGGAAGAGTGGGCTTTCTTT. Encoded protein: CSARTIDREEWAFF.

The J gene is TRBJ2-2, the V gene TRBV11-2; the match to TRBD2 covers 10 bases. CDR1 and CDR2 (germline): SGHAT, FQNNGV. CDR3 length: 16 amino acids. The trim removed 6 bases at V and 2 bases at J, leaving 6 bases unmatched. In DNA form, the CDR3 reads TGTGCCAGCAGTTCACTAGCGGGACTTAACACCGGGGAGCTGTTTTTT. Its protein product is CASSSLAGLNTGELFF.

The chain recombines TRBV5-1 with TRBJ2-7; D remains ambiguous. Looked up from germline, CDR1 is SGHRS and CDR2 is YFSETQ. The CDR3 totals 13 residues. Deletions cut 3 bases from V and 1 base from J, with 8 bases between. CDR3 sequence reads: CASSSTKSYEQYF. CDR3 coding DNA: TGCGCCAGCAGCTCTACAAAATCCTACGAGCAGTACTTC.

This clonotype came up a few times. Here the CDR3 reads CASSQDWVADLSNQPQHF. The CDR3 nucleotides are TGCGCCAGCAGCCAAGACTGGGTGGCAGATCTTAGCAATCAGCCCCAGCATTTT. The chain combines TRBV4-1 with TRBJ1-5, with D unclear. The CDR3 has 18 amino acids. Trimming shortened V by 0 bases and J by 0 bases, and 15 bases separated the two germline ends. The germline V gene encodes CDR1 MGHRA and CDR2 YSYEKL.

This clonotype was picked up many times. The CDR3 DNA follows: TGTGCCAGCAGCTTGGACAATCAGCCCCAGCATTTT. This sequence encodes CASSLDNQPQHF. The chain has TRBV5-6 and TRBJ1-5, with unresolved D. Germline assignment: CDR1 SGHDT and CDR2 YYEEEE. V lost 0 bases to trimming and J lost 3 bases, with 1 base between them. The CDR3 consists of 12 residues.

V is TRBV7-2 and J is TRBJ2-1; a possible D gene is TRBD1 (6 bases). The CDR3 spans 12 residues. Germline CDR1 is SGHTA and CDR2 is FQGNSA. With 7 bases removed from V and 7 bases from J, the gap between germline ends came to 11 bases. The CDR3 protein is CASTARGNEQFF. CDR3 bases: TGTGCCAGCACAGCGAGGGGGAATGAGCAGTTCTTC.

The gene calls are TRBV13 and TRBJ1-2; perhaps TRBD1 as D (6 bases). Germline-derived CDR1 and CDR2 are PRHDT and FYEKMQ (reference sequence). The CDR3 covers 13 residues. Trimming took 5 bases from V and 7 from J, leaving 14 bases between them. CDR3 DNA sequence: TGTGCCAGCAGCCCTAGGGGGGTGCGTGGCTACACCTTC. Amino acids: CASSPRGVRGYTF.

V gene TRBV28 combines with J gene TRBJ2-2; a weak D match, TRBD1 (5 bases). The V and J ends lost 3 bases and 7 bases respectively, with 12 bases between them. This CDR3 contains 14 residues. The germline V gene has CDR1 MDHEN and CDR2 SYDVKM. The CDR3 DNA reads TGTGCCAGCAGTTTCAGGGAAGAAGGCGGGGAGCTGTTTTTT. This encodes CASSFREEGGELFF.

This clonotype was detected ten times or more. The V call is TRBV5-5, the J call TRBJ2-6; TRBD1 might be the D (5 bases). The CDR3 contains 16 residues. Germline lookup yields CDR1 SGHKS and CDR2 YYEKEE (reference sequence). The V end was cut by 3 bases, the J end by 0 bases, with 10 bases between. The DNA of the CDR3 is TGTGCCAGCAGCTACGACGACAGCTCTGGGGCCAACGTCCTGACTTTC. It encodes CASSYDDSSGANVLTF. Based on the CDR3 plus reference TRBV5-5 and TRBJ2-6, the full variable domain is DAGVTQSPTHLIKTRGQQVTLRCSPISGHKSVSWYQQVLGQGPQFIFQYYEKEERGRGNFPDRFSARQFPNYSSELNVNALLLGDSALYLCASSYDDSSGANVLTFGAGSRLTVL.

This chain uses TRBV6-1 with TRBJ2-1; D might be TRBD2 (6 bases). Germline CDR1 is MNHNS and CDR2 is SASEGT. Trimming took off 6 bases at V and 2 bases at J, with 17 bases between the two ends. This CDR3 is 16 amino acids long. This CDR3 reads CASSLRLVTAYNEQFF. The CDR3 region has the DNA TGTGCCAGCAGCCTTCGACTAGTAACTGCCTACAATGAGCAGTTCTTC.

The V call is TRBV9, the J call TRBJ2-7; 8 bases map to TRBD2. The CDR3 is made up of 14 amino acids. Germline V gives CDR1 SGDLS, CDR2 YYNGEE. The J segment lost 5 bases and the V segment lost 2 bases, leaving 6 bases of the junction unmatched. CDR3: CASSVTGGSDEQYF. Here the CDR3 DNA reads TGTGCCAGCAGCGTTACGGGAGGGTCCGACGAGCAGTACTTC. The full variable domain, with the rest looked up from reference TRBV9 and TRBJ2-7, is DSGVTQTPKHLITATGQRVTLRCSPRSGDLSVYWYQQSLDQGLQFLIQYYNGEERAKGNILERFSAQQFPDLHSELNLSSLELGDSALYFCASSVTGGSDEQYFGPGTRLTVT.

This clonotype was seen ten or more times. The V gene is TRBV12-3 or TRBV12-4, the J gene TRBJ2-5; TRBD2 aligns across 8 bases. The CDR3 has 13 amino acids. V shed 6 bases and J 4 bases; nucleotides not matched to a gene: 4. The chain's CDR3 is CASRSGRGETQYF. Written as DNA, the CDR3 is TGTGCCAGCAGGAGCGGGAGAGGAGAGACCCAGTACTTC.

This clonotype was counted between two and nine times. CDR3 amino acids: CASSQDQAGADTQYF. CDR3 sequence (DNA): TGCGCCAGCAGCCAAGATCAAGCCGGTGCAGATACGCAGTATTTT. This chain uses TRBV4-1 with TRBJ2-3; no definite D call. CDR1 is MGHRA and CDR2 is YSYEKL in the germline V gene. This CDR3 comprises 15 residues. The V gene lost 0 bases and the J gene lost 4 bases, with 11 bases spanning the gap.

The genes are TRBV9 and TRBJ1-2; possibly TRBD1 for D (5 bases). The CDR3 sequence is 15 residues long. Germline CDR1 is SGDLS and CDR2 is YYNGEE. V lost 3 bases, J lost 0 bases, and 12 bases lay in between. The CDR3 DNA sequence: TGTGCCAGCAGCGGCCTTCAGGGAGCTAACTATGGCTACACCTTC. Protein sequence: CASSGLQGANYGYTF.

This clonotype has more than one count but fewer than ten. The genes are TRBV2 and TRBJ2-5; 8 bases map to TRBD1. The CDR3 runs to 15 residues. The V gene's germline CDR1 is SNHLY and CDR2 FYNNEI. V lost 8 bases and J lost 4; bases outside the gene matches: 12. DNA for the CDR3: TGTGCCAGCTTCCTCACCGGGACAGGTGGAGAGACCCAGTACTTC. It specifies CASFLTGTGGETQYF.